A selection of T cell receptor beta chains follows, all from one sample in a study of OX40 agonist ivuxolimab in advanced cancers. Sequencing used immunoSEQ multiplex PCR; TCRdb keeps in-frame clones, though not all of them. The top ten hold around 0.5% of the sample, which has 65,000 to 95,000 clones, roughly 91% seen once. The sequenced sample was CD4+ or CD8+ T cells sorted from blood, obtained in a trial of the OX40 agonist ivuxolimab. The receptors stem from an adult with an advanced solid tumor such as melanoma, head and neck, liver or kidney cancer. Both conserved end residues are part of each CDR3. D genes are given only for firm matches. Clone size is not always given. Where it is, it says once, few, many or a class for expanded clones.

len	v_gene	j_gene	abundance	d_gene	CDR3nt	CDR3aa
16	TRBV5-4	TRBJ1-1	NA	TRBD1	TGTGCCAGCAGCTTGGGCGACAGGGGGATAAACACTGAAGCTTTCTTT	CASSLGDRGINTEAFF
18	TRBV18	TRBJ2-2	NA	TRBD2	TGTGCCAGCTCACCAGGACTAGCGGGGGGGCCAAACACCGGGGAGCTGTTTTTT	CASSPGLAGGPNTGELFF
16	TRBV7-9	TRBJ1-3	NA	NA	TGTGCCAGCAGCCCCACGGGGGCTCGCTCTGGAAACACCATATATTTT	CASSPTGARSGNTIYF
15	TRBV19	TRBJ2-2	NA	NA	TGTGCCAGTGGGGGGTTCTTTCCCTTCACCGGGGAGCTGTTTTTT	CASGGFFPFTGELFF
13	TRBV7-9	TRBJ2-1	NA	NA	TGTGCCAGCAGCACCGACAGGAAGAATGAGCAGTTCTTC	CASSTDRKNEQFF
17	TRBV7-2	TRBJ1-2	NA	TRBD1	TGTGCCAGCAGCTTCGTCCCGGGACAGGGACGTACGGATGGCTACACCTTC	CASSFVPGQGRTDGYTF
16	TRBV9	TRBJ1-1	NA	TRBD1	TGTGCCAGCAGCCAGACAGGGGGGCTTGCCGACACTGAAGCTTTCTTT	CASSQTGGLADTEAFF
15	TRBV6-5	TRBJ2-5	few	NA	TGTGCCAGCAGTTACAAGGCCCATCGGGGAGAGACCCAGTACTTC	CASSYKAHRGETQYF
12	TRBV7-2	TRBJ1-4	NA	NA	TGTGCCAGCAGGGCAGATAATGAAAAACTGTTTTTT	CASRADNEKLFF
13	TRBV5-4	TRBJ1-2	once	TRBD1	TGTGCCAGCAGCCTAGGGACAGCCTATGGCTACACCTTC	CASSLGTAYGYTF
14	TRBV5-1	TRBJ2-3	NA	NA	TGCGCCAGCAGCTTGACAGGGCCCCTGGATACGCAGTATTTT	CASSLTGPLDTQYF
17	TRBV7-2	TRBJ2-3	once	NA	TGTGCCAGCAGCTGGGAACTAGTGGGGGGAGTAACAGATACGCAGTATTTT	CASSWELVGGVTDTQYF
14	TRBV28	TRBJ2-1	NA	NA	TGTGCCAGCAGTTCCATAGGACAAGGATATTTTCAGTTCTTC	CASSSIGQGYFQFF
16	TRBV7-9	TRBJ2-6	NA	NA	TGTGCCAGCAGCTTAGGTGTTGGCTCTGGGGCCAACGTCCTGACTTTC	CASSLGVGSGANVLTF
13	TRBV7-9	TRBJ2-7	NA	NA	TGTGCCAGCAGCCCGCGGACAGTTCGAGAGCAGTACTTC	CASSPRTVREQYF
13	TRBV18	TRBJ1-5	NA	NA	TGTGCCAGCTCATTTGGGGGGTACCAGCCCCAGCATTTT	CASSFGGYQPQHF
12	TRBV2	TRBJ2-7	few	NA	TGTGCCAGCAGGCCAGACTCCTACGAGCAGTACTTC	CASRPDSYEQYF
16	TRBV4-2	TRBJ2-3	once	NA	TGTGCCAGCAGCAAGGGCCCGTCCCCCCCGGAGGATACGCAGTATTTT	CASSKGPSPPEDTQYF
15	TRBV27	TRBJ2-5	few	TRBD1	TGTGCCATCCTTACCAGGGGACAGGGGGTCGAGACCCAGTACTTC	CAILTRGQGVETQYF
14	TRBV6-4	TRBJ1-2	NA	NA	TGTGCCAGCAGTGCGACAACAGGGTTAAGTGGCTACACCTTC	CASSATTGLSGYTF
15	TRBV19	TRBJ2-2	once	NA	TGTGCCAGTACGTCCCGCATCGGCAACACCGGGGAGCTGTTTTTT	CASTSRIGNTGELFF
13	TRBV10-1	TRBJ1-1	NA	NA	TGCGCCAGCAGTGAGGGGAGATGGACTGAAGCTTTCTTT	CASSEGRWTEAFF
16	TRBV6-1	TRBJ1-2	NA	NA	TGTGCCAGCAGTGATCGAGCGAACTCACCTAACTATGGCTACACCTTC	CASSDRANSPNYGYTF
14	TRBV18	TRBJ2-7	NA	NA	TGTGCCAGCTCACCGACCTCTGGGGCGCTCGAGCAGTACTTC	CASSPTSGALEQYF
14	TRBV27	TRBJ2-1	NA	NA	TGTGCCAGCTCTTACAGGGATTCCTACAATGAGCAGTTCTTC	CASSYRDSYNEQFF
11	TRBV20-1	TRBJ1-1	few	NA	TGCAGTGCTAGAGATCAAAGCAGGGCTTTCTTT	CSARDQSRAFF
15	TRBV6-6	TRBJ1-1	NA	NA	TGTGCCAGCAGGGACCTCGAGAGGGTGAACACTGAAGCTTTCTTT	CASRDLERVNTEAFF
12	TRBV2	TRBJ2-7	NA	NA	TGTGCCAGCAACCCAGCAAACTACGAGCAGTACTTC	CASNPANYEQYF
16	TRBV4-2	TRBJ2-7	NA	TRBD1	TGTGCCAGCAGCCAACGATCCGGGACAGGGCTCTACGAGCAGTACTTC	CASSQRSGTGLYEQYF
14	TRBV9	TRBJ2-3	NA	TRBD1	TGTGCCAGCAGCGCGACAGGGACGGCAGATACGCAGTATTTT	CASSATGTADTQYF
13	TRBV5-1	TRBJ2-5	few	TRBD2	TGCGCCAGCAATGGGGGGGGACAAGAGACCCAGTACTTC	CASNGGGQETQYF
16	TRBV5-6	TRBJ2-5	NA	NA	TGTGCCAGCAGCTTGGTGGAGACTAGAGCCAAGGAGACCCAGTACTTC	CASSLVETRAKETQYF
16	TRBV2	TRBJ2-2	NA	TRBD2	TGTGCCAGCAGTCTTGGACTAGTGGGGGGAACCGGGGAGCTGTTTTTT	CASSLGLVGGTGELFF
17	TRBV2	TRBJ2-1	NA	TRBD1	TGTGCCAGCAGTGAAGTGGGACAGACTTACTCCTACAATGAGCAGTTCTTC	CASSEVGQTYSYNEQFF
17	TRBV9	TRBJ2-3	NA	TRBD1	TGTGCCAGCAGCGTCACCCAGGGGACAGGGGTGGGAGATACGCAGTATTTT	CASSVTQGTGVGDTQYF